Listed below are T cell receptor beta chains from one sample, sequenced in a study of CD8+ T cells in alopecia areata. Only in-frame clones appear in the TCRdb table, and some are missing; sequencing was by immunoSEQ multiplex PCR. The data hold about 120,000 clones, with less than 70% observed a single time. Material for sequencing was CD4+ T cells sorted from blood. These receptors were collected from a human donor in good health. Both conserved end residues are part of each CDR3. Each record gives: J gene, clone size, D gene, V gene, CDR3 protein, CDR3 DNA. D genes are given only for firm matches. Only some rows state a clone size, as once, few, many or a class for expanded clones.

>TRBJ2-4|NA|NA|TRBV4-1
CASSQVGNAKNIQYF
TGCGCCAGCAGCCAAGTGGGTAACGCCAAAAACATTCAGTACTTC
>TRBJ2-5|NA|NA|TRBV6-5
CASSYSPSAKGTQYF
TGTGCCAGCAGTTACAGTCCTAGCGCTAAGGGGACCCAGTACTTC
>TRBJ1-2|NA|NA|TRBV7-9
CASSLDSNYGYTF
TGTGCCAGCAGCCTCGACAGTAACTATGGCTACACCTTC
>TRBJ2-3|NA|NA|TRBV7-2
CASSFSIATDTQYF
TGTGCCAGCAGCTTTAGTATAGCGACAGATACGCAGTATTTT
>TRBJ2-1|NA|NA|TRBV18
CASSTPPLEQFF
TGTGCCAGCTCGACCCCACCCCTTGAGCAGTTCTTC
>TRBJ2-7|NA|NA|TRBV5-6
CASSWMAGFTYEQYF
TGTGCCAGCAGCTGGATGGCGGGGTTTACCTACGAGCAGTACTTC
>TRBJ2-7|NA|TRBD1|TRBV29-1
CSVEDRVVGGQGALYEQYF
TGCAGCGTTGAAGATCGAGTTGTGGGGGGACAGGGAGCCCTTTACGAGCAGTACTTC
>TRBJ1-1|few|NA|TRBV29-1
CSVADREAFF
TGCAGCGTCGCAGACAGAGAAGCTTTCTTT
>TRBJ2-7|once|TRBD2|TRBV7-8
CASSPTGLGPYEQYF
TGTGCCAGCAGCCCAACGGGACTAGGGCCCTACGAGCAGTACTTC
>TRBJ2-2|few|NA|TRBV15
CATSTRPGPNTGELFF
TGTGCCACCAGCACTAGACCGGGTCCGAACACCGGGGAGCTGTTTTTT
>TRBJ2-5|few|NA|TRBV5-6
CASSRGVGETQYF
TGTGCCAGCAGCCGGGGAGTCGGAGAGACCCAGTACTTC
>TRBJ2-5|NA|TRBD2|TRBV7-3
CASSLTGSGGPGTQYF
TGTGCCAGCAGCTTAACGGGTAGCGGGGGACCTGGGACCCAGTACTTC
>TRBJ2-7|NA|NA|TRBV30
CAWQRGGAYEQYF
TGTGCCTGGCAGCGAGGCGGGGCCTACGAGCAGTACTTC
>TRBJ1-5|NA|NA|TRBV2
CASSEDSGGGNQPQHF
TGTGCCAGCAGTGAAGATTCCGGAGGTGGCAATCAGCCCCAGCATTTT
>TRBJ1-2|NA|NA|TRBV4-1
CASTVRVFGGYTF
TGCGCCAGCACAGTCCGGGTATTCGGCGGCTACACCTTC
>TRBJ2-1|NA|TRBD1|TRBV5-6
CASSLRRDSLYNEQFF
TGTGCCAGCAGCTTACGAAGGGACAGCCTCTACAATGAGCAGTTCTTC
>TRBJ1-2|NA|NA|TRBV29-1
CSVEGRSDGYTF
TGCAGCGTTGAGGGGAGGTCAGATGGCTACACCTTC
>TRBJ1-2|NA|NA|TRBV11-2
CASSLTDSNYGYTF
TGTGCCAGCAGCTTGACGGACAGTAACTATGGCTACACCTTC
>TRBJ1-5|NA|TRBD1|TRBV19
CASRLRAGGSNQPQHF
TGTGCCAGTAGGCTCAGGGCAGGGGGCAGCAATCAGCCCCAGCATTTT
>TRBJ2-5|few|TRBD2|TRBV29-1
CSVEGPLRGARETQYF
TGCAGCGTTGAAGGCCCTTTGCGGGGGGCACGAGAGACCCAGTACTTC
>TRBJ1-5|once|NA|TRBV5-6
CASSLKSAAYSNQPQHF
TGTGCCAGCAGCTTGAAGTCAGCAGCTTATAGCAATCAGCCCCAGCATTTT
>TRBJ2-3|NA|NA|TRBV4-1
CASSQVFRFTQYF
TGCGCCAGCAGCCAAGTTTTTAGATTTACGCAGTATTTT
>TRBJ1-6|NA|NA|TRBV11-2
CASSFRGPLHF
TGTGCCAGCAGCTTCCGCGGGCCCCTCCACTTT
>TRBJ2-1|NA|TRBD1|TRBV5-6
CASSLSAGDRGWVGEQFF
TGTGCCAGCAGCTTGTCTGCCGGGGACAGGGGGTGGGTCGGTGAGCAGTTCTTC
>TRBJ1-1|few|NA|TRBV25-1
CASSEPLAGRTEAFF
TGTGCCAGCAGTGAACCCCTGGCGGGAAGAACTGAAGCTTTCTTT
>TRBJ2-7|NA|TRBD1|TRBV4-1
CASSHLDRDYEQYF
TGCGCCAGCAGCCACCTAGACAGGGACTACGAGCAGTACTTC
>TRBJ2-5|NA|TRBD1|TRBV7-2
CASSLNLRGRRETQYF
TGTGCCAGCAGCTTAAACCTCAGGGGGCGAAGAGAGACCCAGTACTTC
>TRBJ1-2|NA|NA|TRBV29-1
CSVGESDHGYTF
TGCAGCGTTGGCGAGTCGGACCATGGCTACACCTTC
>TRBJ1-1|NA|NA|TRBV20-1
CSATSGREAFF
TGCAGTGCTACCTCCGGGCGCGAAGCTTTCTTT
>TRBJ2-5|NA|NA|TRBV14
CASSQVSAGAYQETQYF
TGTGCCAGCAGCCAAGTCAGTGCGGGGGCTTACCAAGAGACCCAGTACTTC
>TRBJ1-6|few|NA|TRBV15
CATGPDPTSPLHF
TGTGCCACGGGACCAGATCCGACTTCACCCCTCCACTTT
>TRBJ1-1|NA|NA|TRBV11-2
CASSRGRHEAFF
TGTGCCAGCAGCCGAGGACGGCATGAAGCTTTCTTT
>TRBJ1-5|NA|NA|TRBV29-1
CSVGRTFRSNQPQHF
TGCAGCGTTGGGCGGACTTTTCGAAGCAATCAGCCCCAGCATTTT
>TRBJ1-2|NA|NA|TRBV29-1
CSVEDFGSDYGYTF
TGCAGCGTTGAAGATTTCGGCAGCGACTATGGCTACACCTTC
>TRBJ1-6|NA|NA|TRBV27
CASSTGLKNSPLHF
TGTGCCAGCAGCACGGGACTGAAAAATTCACCCCTCCACTTT
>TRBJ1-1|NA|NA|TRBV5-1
CASSLELGMNTEAFF
TGCGCCAGCAGCTTGGAACTCGGAATGAACACTGAAGCTTTCTTT
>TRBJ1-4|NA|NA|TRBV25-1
CASSSPTVINEKLFF
TGTGCCAGCTCTTCCCCGACAGTCATTAATGAAAAACTGTTTTTT
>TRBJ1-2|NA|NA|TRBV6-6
CASSSTYGYTF
TGTGCCAGCAGTTCAACCTATGGCTACACCTTC
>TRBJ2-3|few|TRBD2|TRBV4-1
CASSPRASGGRPSTDTQYF
TGCGCCAGCAGCCCCCGCGCCAGCGGGGGGCGTCCTAGCACAGATACGCAGTATTTT
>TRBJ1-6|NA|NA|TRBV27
CASSETVYNSPLHF
TGTGCCAGCAGTGAGACAGTCTATAATTCACCCCTCCACTTT
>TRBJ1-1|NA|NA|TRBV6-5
CASSYRGGTEAFF
TGTGCCAGCAGTTACAGAGGGGGCACTGAAGCTTTCTTT
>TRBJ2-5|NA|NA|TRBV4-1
CASSWTGGTQYF
TGCGCCAGCAGCTGGACGGGTGGGACCCAGTACTTC
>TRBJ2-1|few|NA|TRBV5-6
CASSLVGYNEQFF
TGTGCCAGCAGCTTGGTGGGGTACAATGAGCAGTTCTTC
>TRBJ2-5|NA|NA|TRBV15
CATSRDPGSETQYF
TGTGCCACCAGCAGAGATCCCGGCTCCGAGACCCAGTACTTC
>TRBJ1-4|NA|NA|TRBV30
CAWSVPRGAGEKLFF
TGTGCCTGGAGTGTACCTCGGGGGGCTGGTGAAAAACTGTTTTTT
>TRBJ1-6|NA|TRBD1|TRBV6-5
CASKDRASSPLHF
TGTGCCAGCAAAGACAGGGCGTCCTCACCCCTCCACTTT
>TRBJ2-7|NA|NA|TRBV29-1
CSGKGLHYEQYF
TGCAGCGGCAAGGGTCTTCACTACGAGCAGTACTTC
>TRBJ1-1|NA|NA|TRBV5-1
CASKEGNTEAFF
TGCGCCAGCAAGGAGGGCAACACTGAAGCTTTCTTT
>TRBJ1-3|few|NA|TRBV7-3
CASSLVPGTGNTIYF
TGTGCCAGCAGCTTGGTCCCAGGGACCGGAAACACCATATATTTT
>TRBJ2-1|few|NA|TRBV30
CAWGLRTYNEQFF
TGTGCCTGGGGCTTAAGGACCTACAATGAGCAGTTCTTC
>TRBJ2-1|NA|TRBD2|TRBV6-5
CASSYGGVYNEQFF
TGTGCCAGCAGTTACGGGGGGGTCTACAATGAGCAGTTCTTC
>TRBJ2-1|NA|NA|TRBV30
CAWTRSGEGDEQFF
TGTGCCTGGACCCGGTCGGGGGAAGGGGATGAGCAGTTCTTC
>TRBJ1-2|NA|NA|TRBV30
CAWSVLGGANYGYTF
TGTGCCTGGAGTGTACTGGGGGGTGCTAACTATGGCTACACCTTC
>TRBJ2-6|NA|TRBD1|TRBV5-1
CASSLDGTGSGANVLTF
TGCGCCAGCAGCTTGGATGGGACAGGCTCCGGGGCCAACGTCCTGACTTTC